This T cell receptor (beta chain) was captured in a study of blood T cell repertoires in COVID-19. Study context: The origin of the acute and convalescent COVID-19 samples was the United States, Italy and Spain. T cells, B-cell-depleted T cells, or PBMCs provided the cDNA or gDNA that served as material.

Authors' methods: Estimated nucleated cell counts came from reference gene primer amplification. Data came from immunoSEQ multiplex PCR; TCRdb stores just in-frame clones and leaves some out. V and J calls and clone size are as listed in that table; D and trimming were resolved from the DNA. The sample holds a few hundred thousand clones, around 82% seen once. The TCR was taken from a woman under 40 who had recovered from COVID-19. Sequenced input: peripheral blood.

The CDR3 bases are TGTGCCAGCAGCAAATTAGGATTTGGACAGGGCCCCTTATTGAATTCACCCCTCCACTTT. Its protein is CASSKLGFGQGPLLNSPLHF. The J gene is TRBJ1-6, the V gene TRBV21-1; TRBD1 was called by the table and not checked on the DNA. TRBV21-1 is a pseudogene locus. This CDR3 comprises 20 residues.